These 9 T cell receptor beta chains came from one sample sequenced in a study of CD8 T cells in ankylosing spondylitis. Points from the study as a whole: Ankylosing spondylitis blood seemed to carry a telltale TCR beta motif made of several highly homologous variants.

These receptors' antigens are unknown. TCRdb independently ran MiXCR on the 5' RACE reads; one entry per CDR3 protein. The sample consists of around 770,000 distinct CDR3 sequences, 12% of them appearing once. The specimen was blood, either unsorted or a sorted T cell fraction (not recorded which). These receptors were obtained from a male donor with ankylosing spondylitis.

This rearrangement joins TRBV24-1 to TRBJ2-3; D gene unclear. CDR1 KGHDR and CDR2 SFDVKD come from the germline V gene. The CDR3 consists of 11 residues. V was shortened by 6 bases and J by 5 bases, with 5 bases between the two germline ends. The CDR3 DNA reads TGTGCCACCAGTCAAGAAGATACGCAGTATTTT. Translating gives CATSQEDTQYF.

This clonotype was observed many times. V gene TRBV12-3 or TRBV12-4 combines with J gene TRBJ1-5, with TRBD1 identical over 10 bases. The CDR3 has 15 residues. Trimming cost V 7 bases and J 2 bases; bases outside gene matches: 5. CDR3 amino acids: CASKYGTGGNQPQHF. The CDR3 DNA follows: TGTGCCAGCAAATACGGGACAGGGGGCAATCAGCCCCAGCATTTT.

This clonotype has ten or more counts. The chain employs TRBV20-1 and TRBJ1-2; tentative D call: TRBD1 (6 bases). This CDR3 region has 15 residues. V was pared by 7 bases and J by 4 bases, with 22 bases between. The germline V gene encodes CDR1 DFQATT and CDR2 SNEGSKA (reference sequence). The CDR3 coding sequence is TGCAGTGGTACCCAGGGGACGTTTGACCCCTATGGCTACACCTTC. It specifies CSGTQGTFDPYGYTF.

This chain connects TRBV20-1 to TRBJ2-3; D not resolved. Germline V gene lookup returns CDR1 DFQATT and CDR2 SNEGSKA (reference sequence). The CDR3 runs to 12 residues. Trimming shortened V by 0 bases and J by 9 bases, and 10 bases separated the two germline ends. DNA for the CDR3: TGCAGTGCTAGAGATCAACCTAAAACGCAGTATTTT. Translated: CSARDQPKTQYF.

This sequence joins TRBV20-1 and TRBJ1-1, with 8 bases lining up with TRBD1. This CDR3 contains 15 residues. Germline V gene lookup returns CDR1 DFQATT and CDR2 SNEGSKA (reference sequence). Germline trimming cut 6 bases from V and 4 bases from J; bases unmatched to any gene: 13. CDR3 bases: TGCAGTGCAACCCGGACAGGGAGATGGAGCACTGAAGCTTTCTTT. Translation: CSATRTGRWSTEAFF.

CDR3: CASSLVSTGQGIVGELFF. CDR3 DNA: TGTGCCAGCAGCTTAGTATCAACGGGACAGGGGATAGTCGGGGAGCTGTTTTTT. The V gene is TRBV11-2, the J gene TRBJ2-2; TRBD1 matches at 10 bases. The CDR3 is 18 residues long. V was clipped by 1 base and J by 7 bases; unmatched bases: 12. Germline CDR1 and CDR2: SGHAT and FQNNGV. The full variable domain, its missing parts supplied by reference TRBV11-2 and TRBJ2-2, is EAGVAQSPRYKIIEKRQSVAFWCNPISGHATLYWYQQILGQGPKLLIQFQNNGVVDDSQLPKDRFSAERLKGVDSTLKIQPAKLEDSAVYLCASSLVSTGQGIVGELFFGEGSRLTVL.

A few counts support this clonotype. The J gene is TRBJ1-2, the V gene TRBV6-2 or TRBV6-3; weak D call: TRBD1 (5 bases). V lost 7 bases to trimming and J lost 4 bases, with 13 bases between them. This CDR3 comprises 13 residues. CDR1 and CDR2 (germline): MNHEY, SVGEGT. The CDR3 sequence: CASTGRVIYGYTF. CDR3 DNA: TGTGCCAGCACGGGACGGGTAATCTATGGCTACACCTTC.

This clonotype showed up just a few times. The genes are TRBV9 and TRBJ2-3; either TRBD1 or TRBD2 may fit D (5 bases each). V lost 3 bases, J lost 3 bases, and 14 bases lay in between. This CDR3 has 15 residues. Germline V lookup: CDR1 SGDLS, CDR2 YYNGEE. CDR3 nucleotides: TGTGCCAGCAGCGAGGGGAGCTCCAGGACAGATACGCAGTATTTT. This gives the protein CASSEGSSRTDTQYF.

This chain links TRBV5-1 with TRBJ2-5; 14 bases line up with TRBD2. With 3 bases clipped from V and 3 bases from J, the junction kept 1 base outside the gene matches. The germline V gene encodes CDR1 SGHRS and CDR2 YFSETQ. CDR3 length: 15 amino acids. The CDR3 is CASSSGLAGEETQYF. In DNA, the CDR3 is TGCGCCAGCAGCTCGGGACTAGCGGGGGAAGAGACCCAGTACTTC.